This TCR beta chain emerged from a study of a mutant IDH1 vaccine in newly diagnosed glioma. With respect to this clone: What it recognizes is unknown.

Documented time point: week 35, safety follow-up. Each dose of the vaccine consisted of 300 ug of mutant IDH1 20-mer peptide, with topical imiquimod. V was shortened by 4 bases and J by 8 bases, with 18 bases between the two germline ends. This CDR3 is built from 15 residues. Germline CDR1 is MNHEY and CDR2 is SVGAGI. Using immunoSEQ multiplex PCR, the repertoire was profiled, and TCRdb retains in-frame clones only, with some absent. The sample consists of 50,000 to 65,000 clones, roughly nine tenths of them appearing once. The chain is built from TRBV6-5 and TRBJ2-4; D is possibly TRBD2 (6 bases). The receptor comes from a man between 35 and 55 years old with glioma. Sample: PBMCs, taken from a glioma patient whose treatment included an IDH1 peptide vaccine. Here the CDR3 reads CASSLTEAGAYIQYF. As DNA, the CDR3 is TGTGCCAGCAGTTTAACCGAAGCGGGCGCATACATTCAGTACTTC.